These T cell receptor beta chains were read from a single sample in a study of T cells after yellow fever vaccination. One entry per CDR3 protein results from TCRdb running MiXCR on the 5' RACE reads. The top ten hold 16% of the sample, which has about 94,000 distinct CDR3 sequences, roughly 10% seen once. This material consisted of CD8+ T cells not binding an NS4B(214-222) dextramer, sorted from PBMCs, taken roughly 14 days after the first yellow fever vaccination. Receptors originate from a man aged 18 to 29 who received the YFV17D yellow fever vaccine. The CDR3 runs from the conserved cysteine through the conserved F or W. D genes are given only for firm matches. Not every row has a clone size; where given, it reads once, few, many or a size class.

abundance | j_gene | d_gene | v_gene | CDR3aa | CDR3nt
many | TRBJ1-1 | . | TRBV10-2 | CASSEFRYTEAFF | TGCGCCAGCAGTGAGTTCAGATACACTGAAGCTTTCTTT
many | TRBJ1-4 | . | TRBV12-3/TRBV12-4 | CASKEVDLEKLFF | TGTGCCAGCAAAGAGGTGGACTTGGAAAAACTGTTTTTT
many | TRBJ2-5 | . | TRBV29-1 | CSVESGRGYQETQYF | TGCAGCGTTGAGTCCGGTAGGGGGTACCAAGAGACCCAGTACTTC
many | TRBJ1-6 | TRBD1 | TRBV6-5 | CASSTGTGGEETNSPLHF | TGTGCCAGCAGCACCGGGACAGGGGGCGAAGAAACCAATTCACCCCTCCACTTT
. | TRBJ2-7 | TRBD1 | TRBV7-6 | CASSLGTGGIFSYEQYF | TGTGCCAGCAGCTTAGGGACAGGGGGGATATTCTCCTACGAGCAGTACTTC
few | TRBJ2-1 | . | TRBV28 | CASSYRKLGNEQFF | TGTGCCAGCAGTTATAGGAAGTTGGGTAATGAGCAGTTCTTC
few | TRBJ2-3 | . | TRBV19 | CASSIPGTDTQYF | TGTGCCAGTAGTATCCCCGGCACAGATACGCAGTATTTT
. | TRBJ2-3 | TRBD2 | TRBV12-3/TRBV12-4 | CASSPSGGTDTQYF | TGTGCCAGCAGTCCTAGCGGGGGGACGGATACGCAGTATTTT
. | TRBJ2-7 | TRBD1 | TRBV19 | CASSIGTGDYEQYF | TGTGCCAGTAGCATAGGGACAGGGGACTACGAGCAGTACTTC
many | TRBJ2-3 | TRBD1 | TRBV4-1 | CASTGQGGTDTQYF | TGCGCCAGCACGGGACAGGGCGGCACAGATACGCAGTATTTT